The clone carrying this T cell receptor beta chain was observed a handful of times. Peripheral blood, roughly 9.3 milliliters per donor, was collected. Researchers isolated at least 7 million PBMCs per sample. The sample is drawn from a study of blood T cells in healthy people across ages. It was with a sample-barcoded 5' primer and a J-beta primer mix that a second PCR of about 6 to 12 cycles was run. Every sample gave at least 2.5 million paired-end reads containing CDR3. TCRdb re-called the 5' RACE reads with MiXCR, one entry per CDR3 protein. The sample shows around 500,000 distinct CDR3 sequences, around half of them seen only once. This receptor was taken from a man older than 75 in good health. Sample: blood.

This CDR3 is CSASKRLAGHQETQYF. In DNA form, the CDR3 reads TGCAGTGCCTCAAAGAGACTAGCGGGCCACCAAGAGACCCAGTACTTC. This chain connects TRBV20-1 to TRBJ2-5; the match to TRBD2 covers 10 bases. CDR3 length equals 16 residues. Germline loops: CDR1 DFQATT, CDR2 SNEGSKA (reference sequence). J was trimmed by 0 bases and V by 6 bases; bases with no gene match: 10.